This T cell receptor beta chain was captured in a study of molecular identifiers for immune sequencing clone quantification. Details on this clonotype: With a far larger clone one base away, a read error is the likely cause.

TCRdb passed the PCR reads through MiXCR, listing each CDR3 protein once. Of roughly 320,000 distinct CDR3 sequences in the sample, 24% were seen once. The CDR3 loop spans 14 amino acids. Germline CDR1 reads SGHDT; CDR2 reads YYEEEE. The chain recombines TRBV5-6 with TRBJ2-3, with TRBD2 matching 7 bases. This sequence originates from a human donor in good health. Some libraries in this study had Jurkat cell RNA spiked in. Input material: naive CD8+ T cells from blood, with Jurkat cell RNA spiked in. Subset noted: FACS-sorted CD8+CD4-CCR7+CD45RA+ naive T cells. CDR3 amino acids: CASSPSGSTDTRYF. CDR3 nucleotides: TGTGCCAGCAGCCCTAGCGGTAGCACAGATACGCGGTATTTT.